One sample yielded the 13 T cell receptor beta chains listed below, sequenced in a study of T cells in Graves' hyperthyroidism and ophthalmopathy. Authors of the study amplified TCR beta CDR3 regions from RNA transcripts. HTBI primers were used for first-round RT-PCR of the TCR CDR3. TCRdb independently ran MiXCR on the multiplex PCR reads; one entry per CDR3 protein. The table records 300,000 or so distinct CDR3 sequences, 21% of them present only once. Material: blood. These receptors all come from a woman between 45 and 65 years old with Graves' hyperthyroidism.

This clonotype has more than one count but fewer than ten. This rearrangement joins TRBV6-2 or TRBV6-3 to TRBJ1-5, with TRBD1 identical over 9 bases. The CDR3 has 13 residues. The junction had 3 bases not matched to a gene; V was cut back by 6 bases and J by 6 bases. Germline CDR1 MNHEY, CDR2 SVGEGT. CDR3 region: CASRDRGGQPQHF. CDR3 nucleotide sequence: TGTGCCAGCAGGGACAGGGGAGGTCAGCCCCAGCATTTT.

This chain joins TRBV6-5 and TRBJ1-4; maybe TRBD1 (6 bases). Germline V lookup: CDR1 MNHEY, CDR2 SVGAGI. The CDR3 is made up of 15 amino acids. V dropped 2 bases and J dropped 5 bases, with 12 bases sitting between them. The CDR3: CASSYSDRLNEKLFF. DNA for the CDR3: TGTGCCAGCAGTTACAGTGACAGGTTGAATGAAAAACTGTTTTTT.

This clonotype has just a few counts. The chain is built from TRBV30 and TRBJ1-3; D unresolved. V was cut by 0 bases and J by 0 bases, with 12 bases left in between. Germline V lookup: CDR1 GTSNPN, CDR2 SVGIG (reference sequence). CDR3 size: 16 residues. Here the CDR3 DNA reads TGTGCCTGGAGTGTATACGCCGGAATCTCTGGAAACACCATATATTTT. Protein: CAWSVYAGISGNTIYF.

This clonotype was counted ten times or more. The J gene is TRBJ1-1, the V gene TRBV10-3, with D uncertain. V was cut by 0 bases and J by 0 bases, with 11 bases left in between. This CDR3 has 16 amino acids. CDR1 is ENHRY, CDR2 SYGVKD, per germline. CDR3 loop: CAISESSREVNTEAFF. The CDR3 bases are TGTGCCATCAGTGAGTCTTCGAGGGAGGTGAACACTGAAGCTTTCTTT.

Ten or more counts support this clonotype. The chain has TRBV5-1 and TRBJ1-1, with 7 bases lining up with TRBD1. V shed 5 bases, J shed 1 base, and the junction held 5 bases outside the gene matches. Germline loops: CDR1 SGHRS, CDR2 YFSETQ. CDR3 size: 14 residues. CDR3 in amino acids: CASRLDRENTEAFF. The CDR3, as DNA: TGCGCCAGCAGACTAGACAGGGAGAACACTGAAGCTTTCTTT.

The table lists this clonotype with a few counts. This chain links TRBV7-3 with TRBJ2-3; TRBD1 aligns across 8 bases. CDR3 size: 16 residues. CDR1 is SGHTA and CDR2 is FQGTGA in the germline V gene. The J segment lost 6 bases and the V segment lost 3 bases, leaving 11 bases of the junction unmatched. CDR3 region: CASSLGTGGCWDTQYF. CDR3 in DNA: TGTGCCAGCAGCTTGGGGACAGGTGGATGTTGGGATACGCAGTATTTT.

The sample holds a few counts of this clonotype. V gene TRBV6-9 combines with J gene TRBJ1-1; TRBD1 might be the D (5 bases). From germline, CDR1 is MNHGY and CDR2 SVAAGI. Trimming shortened V by 2 bases and J by 1 base, and 8 bases separated the two germline ends. The CDR3 loop spans 14 amino acids. The CDR3 spells CASSYEGRNTEAFF. CDR3 bases: TGTGCCAGCAGTTATGAGGGGCGGAACACTGAAGCTTTCTTT.

In the case of this clonotype: The junction departs from germline at one end; a sequencing error may be responsible. The genes are TRBV7-9 and TRBJ1-3, with a tentative D call TRBD1 (6 bases). Germline CDR1 SEHNR, CDR2 FQNEAQ (reference sequence). The CDR3 has 13 amino acids. Here the CDR3 reads CAPGQSSGSTIYF. DNA for the CDR3: TGTGCCCCCGGACAGTCATCTGGAAGCACCATATATTTT.

This clonotype was recorded at least ten times. This chain joins TRBV7-9 and TRBJ2-5; D gene unclear. Trimming stripped 0 bases from V and 7 bases from J, with 9 bases between. The CDR3 is made up of 13 amino acids. Looked up from germline, CDR1 is SEHNR and CDR2 is FQNEAQ (reference sequence). CDR3 sequence: CASSLAQGGTQYF. CDR3 coding DNA: TGTGCCAGCAGCTTAGCCCAAGGTGGGACCCAGTACTTC.

This clonotype has a count of ten or more. The chain uses TRBV2 and TRBJ1-2; D is possibly TRBD1 (5 bases). CDR3 length: 14 amino acids. Germline V gene lookup returns CDR1 SNHLY and CDR2 FYNNEI. Trimming pared 5 bases from V and 2 bases from J, leaving 12 bases between. In DNA form, the CDR3 reads TGTGCCAGCAGTCCAGGGACGGCAAACTATGGCTACACCTTC. This encodes CASSPGTANYGYTF.

This clonotype was seen at least ten times. V usage is TRBV20-1 and J usage is TRBJ1-5; D not certain. The CDR3 contains 16 residues. V was trimmed by 1 base and J by 0 bases, leaving 13 bases between them. Per the germline V gene, CDR1 is DFQATT and CDR2 is SNEGSKA (reference sequence). The CDR3 DNA reads TGCAGTGCTAGAGTGGTAGGGAGGGATAGCAATCAGCCCCAGCATTTT. Its translation: CSARVVGRDSNQPQHF.

V gene TRBV13 combines with J gene TRBJ2-1, with TRBD2 matching over 12 bases. The CDR3 is 21 amino acids. V was pared by 4 bases and J by 4 bases, with 20 bases of the junction left unmatched. The germline gives CDR1 PRHDT, CDR2 FYEKMQ (reference sequence). Here the CDR3 DNA reads TGTGCCAGCAGCTCCGACAGGGGGCTAGCGGGAGGGCACGACGATTACAATGAGCAGTTCTTC. Protein sequence: CASSSDRGLAGGHDDYNEQFF.

This clonotype has ten or more counts. The rearrangement uses TRBV20-1 and TRBJ1-5, with D unclear. Trimming pared 5 bases from V and 3 bases from J, leaving 14 bases between. Germline values: CDR1 DFQATT, CDR2 SNEGSKA (reference sequence). This CDR3 spans 14 amino acids. As DNA, the CDR3 is TGCAGTGCTGTTCAATCCGGATACAATCAGCCCCAGCATTTT. It encodes CSAVQSGYNQPQHF.